Listed here is a single TCR beta chain. Its specific antigen is unknown. The sample holds no much larger clone one base away, and base qualities are not on file. Based on the germline V gene (reference sequence), the CDR1 and CDR2 sequences are DFQATT and SNEGSKA. Relative to germline, V is 5 bases shorter and J is 5 bases shorter, with 9 bases between their ends. Taken from cysteine to phenylalanine, the CDR3 has 11 residues. Only the CDR3 region is kept as DNA, spanning 33 bases read in frame from base 1. This sample stems from a study of long-term antiretroviral therapy in people with HIV (dated 2022 in TCRdb). In terms of the full investigation: Collection of the earliest samples took place about a decade ahead of the 2015 WHO recommendation for immediate ART, at a time when ART was typically delayed until CD4 counts fell. No cross-contamination during QIAcube processing was seen in test extractions of a monoclonal T-cell line run alongside around 34 polyclonal samples. A retrospective serial study tested whether ART initiation and durable HIV suppression were associated with changes in peripheral blood TRB repertoire composition and diversity. About 35% of the 30 participants with HIV were female. A total of 150 to 200 cryopreserved PBMC samples came from roughly 30 adults with confirmed HIV infection and were collected serially over a mean of approximately six years (range 1-12). Study-level results and caveats: Samples dated from about 2004 to 2018, and the ART regimens used may be less effective than current ones. Because PBMC availability was limited, only the TCR beta chain was sequenced, with no alpha chain pairing. Unsorted PBMC were profiled instead of sorted CD4+ and CD8+ T cells because pre-ART samples had limited cell numbers. Narrower CDR3 length ranges were observed in HIV repertoires than in controls, and an antigen-experienced repertoire with only a slight naive shift after ART was suggested by the network structure. A significant increase in TRB diversity was found to be associated with ART initiation, although TRB diversity was observed to remain significantly below that of transplant donor controls even after long-term ART. The repertoire was dominated across all time points by expanded TRB clones identified before ART initiation, although this dominance was seen to fluctuate and to decrease in many PLHIV after ART. Inferences about post-ART repertoire changes are limited because no data were available on ART adherence, viral resistance or therapy changes.

The immunoSEQ hsTCRB v3.0 assay was used at survey level resolution to sequence the TRB variable region. The targeted TRB sequencing depth was 40,000-50,000 T-cell genomes per sample. TRB libraries were pooled and sequenced on an Illumina MiSeq using a v3 150-cycle kit. The authors' pipeline ran thus. Analysis of repertoires was carried out in R inside a reproducible Nextflow workflow spanning QC, data transformation and analysis. LymphoSeq2, an R package for AIRR-Seq data exploration, was used to implement custom analyses. A few samples that produced fewer than 5000 total TRB sequences were removed, so 200 or so HIV repertoires were analyzed. Among the roughly 200 retained HIV repertoires, about 59 were collected before ART initiation and 129 were collected after ART initiation. Repertoires were downsampled to 5000 TRB nucleotide sequences, with summary statistics averaged over 100 downsampling iterations. Only TRB sequences with CDR3 regions of at least seven amino acids were retained for analysis. Diversity was measured with a Shannon entropy-derived clonality score and the Gini coefficient. In the repertoire networks, any two of the top 5000 CDR3 amino acid sequences were connected whenever the two sequences differed by an edit distance of one. Antigen specificity groups and MHC restriction were predicted for TRB CDR3 amino acid sequences with GLIPH2. CDR3 amino acid sequences were matched against VDJdb and McPAS-TCR to flag known CMV, EBV, HIV or tissue antigen associations. Pre-ART, post-ART and control groups were compared with Wilcoxon signed-rank tests and Holm-Bonferroni correction. As stored in TCRdb, this immuneACCESS dataset retains in-frame rearrangements with V and J assigned. A fraction of the clones does not appear; measured against another copy, unresolved V genes explain less than half of the discrepancy, and the remainder lacks a known reason. Clone size and the V and J calls come from that table; the DNA yielded D and trimming. For this sample the table gives around 19,000 clones, of which 79% were detected only once. Clones ranked in the top ten supply 6.5% to 10% of the sample.

Inclusion was restricted to participants for whom at least one PBMC sample before ART initiation and at least two post-ART samples were available. All participants with HIV were treated in the United States of America. Cryopreserved samples of about 0.95-11 million PBMC were thawed and washed before DNA extraction. At the time of the earliest PBMC sample, participants with HIV were aged between about 20 and 54 years. Each participant contributed PBMC samples from 1-4 timepoints before ART initiation and 2-8 timepoints after ART initiation, with a median of 7 samples. Serial HIV viral load, CD4+ T-cell count, ART history and demographic data were obtained for every participant. A Qiagen kit on a QIAcube was used to extract genomic DNA from unsorted PBMC, with samples processed in batches of 12.

The clonotype comes from a man aged 30 to 45 with HIV. In this chain, TRBV20-1 is recombined with TRBJ2-5, with the D gene uncertain. The specimen was unsorted PBMCs, collected at the start of antiretroviral therapy. The CDR3 is CSALGGETQYF. The DNA is TGCAGTGCTCTGGGTGGGGAGACCCAGTACTTC.